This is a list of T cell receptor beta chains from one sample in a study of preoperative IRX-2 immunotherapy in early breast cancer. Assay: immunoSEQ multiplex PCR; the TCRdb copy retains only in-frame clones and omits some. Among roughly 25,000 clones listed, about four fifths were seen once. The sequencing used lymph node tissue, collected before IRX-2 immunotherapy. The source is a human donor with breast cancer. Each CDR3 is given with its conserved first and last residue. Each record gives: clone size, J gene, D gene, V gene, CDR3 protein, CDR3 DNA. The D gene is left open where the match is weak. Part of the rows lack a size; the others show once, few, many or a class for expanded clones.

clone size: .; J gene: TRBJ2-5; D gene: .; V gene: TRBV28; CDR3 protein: CASSPPRGSLDETQYF; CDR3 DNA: TGTGCCAGCAGTCCTCCCAGAGGTAGCCTTGACGAGACCCAGTACTTC
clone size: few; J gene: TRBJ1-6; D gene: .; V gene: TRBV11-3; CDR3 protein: CASSLGARERSPLHF; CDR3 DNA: TGTGCCAGCAGCTTAGGGGCCAGGGAACGTTCACCCCTCCACTTT
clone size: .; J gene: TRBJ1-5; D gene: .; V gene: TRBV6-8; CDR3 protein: CASSSRQNQPQHF; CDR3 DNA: TGTGCCAGCAGTTCAAGGCAGAATCAGCCCCAGCATTTT
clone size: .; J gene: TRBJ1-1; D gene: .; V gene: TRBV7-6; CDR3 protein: CASSFRGGGYTEAFF; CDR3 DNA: TGTGCCAGCAGCTTCCGAGGAGGGGGTTACACTGAAGCTTTCTTT
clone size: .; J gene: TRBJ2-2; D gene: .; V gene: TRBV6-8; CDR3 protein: CASRWGGGPGRSFTGELFF; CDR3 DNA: TGTGCCAGCAGGTGGGGCGGGGGCCCTGGCCGGTCCTTCACCGGGGAGCTGTTTTTT
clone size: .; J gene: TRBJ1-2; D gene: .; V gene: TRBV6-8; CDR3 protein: CASRQGPYGYTF; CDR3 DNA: TGTGCCAGCAGACAGGGTCCCTATGGCTACACCTTC
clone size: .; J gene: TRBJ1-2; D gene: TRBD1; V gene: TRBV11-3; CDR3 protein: CASSPRQGGYGYTF; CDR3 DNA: TGTGCCAGCAGCCCCCGACAGGGAGGCTATGGCTACACCTTC
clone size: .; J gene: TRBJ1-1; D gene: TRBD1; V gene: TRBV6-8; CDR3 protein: CASSQDRAGTEAFF; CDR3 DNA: TGTGCCAGCAGTCAAGACAGGGCGGGCACTGAAGCTTTCTTT
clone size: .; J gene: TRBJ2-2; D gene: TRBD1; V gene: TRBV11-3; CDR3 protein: CASRDSLNTGELFF; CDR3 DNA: TGTGCCAGCCGGGACAGCCTGAACACCGGGGAGCTGTTTTTT
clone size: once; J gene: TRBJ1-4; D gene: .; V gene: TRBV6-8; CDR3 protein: CASMSPALKKLFF; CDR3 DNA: TGTGCCAGCATGAGTCCGGCCCTGAAAAAACTGTTTTTT
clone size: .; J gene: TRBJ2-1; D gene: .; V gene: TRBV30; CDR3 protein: CAGTRTSYNEQFF; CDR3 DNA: TGTGCTGGCACACGAACTTCTTACAATGAGCAGTTCTTC
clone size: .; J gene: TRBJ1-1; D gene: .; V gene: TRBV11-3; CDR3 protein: CASTLRRGGGVNAGNTEAFF; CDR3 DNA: TGTGCCAGCACTCTAAGAAGGGGCGGAGGGGTTAACGCGGGGAACACTGAAGCTTTCTTT
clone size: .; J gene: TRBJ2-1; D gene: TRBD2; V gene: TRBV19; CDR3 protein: CASSTALAGSNEQFF; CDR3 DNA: TGTGCCAGTAGTACAGCCCTAGCGGGATCCAATGAGCAGTTCTTC
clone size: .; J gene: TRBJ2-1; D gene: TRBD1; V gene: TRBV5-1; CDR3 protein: CASNQGQVSYNEQFF; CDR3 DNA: TGCGCCAGCAACCAAGGACAGGTATCCTACAATGAGCAGTTCTTC
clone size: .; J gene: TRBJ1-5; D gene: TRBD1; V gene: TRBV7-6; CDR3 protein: CASSLGTGINQPQHF; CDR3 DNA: TGTGCCAGCAGCTTGGGGACAGGGATTAATCAGCCCCAGCATTTT
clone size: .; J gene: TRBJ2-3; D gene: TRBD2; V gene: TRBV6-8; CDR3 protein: CAISGSGGGTDTQYF; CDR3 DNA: TGTGCCATATCGGGTAGCGGGGGAGGCACAGATACGCAGTATTTT
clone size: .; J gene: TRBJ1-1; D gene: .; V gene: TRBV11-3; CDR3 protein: CASRPRGDIYLTNTEAFF; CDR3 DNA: TGTGCCAGCAGACCGAGGGGCGACATCTATCTGACGAACACTGAAGCTTTCTTT
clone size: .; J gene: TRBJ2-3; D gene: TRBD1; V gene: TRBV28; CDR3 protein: CASSRQGDTQYF; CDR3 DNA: TGTGCCAGCAGTAGACAGGGGGATACGCAGTATTTT
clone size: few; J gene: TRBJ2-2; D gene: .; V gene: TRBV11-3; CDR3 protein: CASSSAGSTGELFF; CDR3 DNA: TGTGCCAGCAGCTCCGCAGGTTCGACCGGGGAGCTGTTTTTT
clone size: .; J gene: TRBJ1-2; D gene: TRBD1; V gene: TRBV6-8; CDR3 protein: CASRDRGTSLYGYTF; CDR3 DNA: TGTGCCAGCCGGGACAGGGGCACTTCCCTCTATGGCTACACCTTC
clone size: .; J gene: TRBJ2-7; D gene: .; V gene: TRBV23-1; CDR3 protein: CASSQLGEQGRYEQYF; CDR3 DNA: TGCGCCAGCAGCCAATTGGGGGAACAGGGACGCTACGAGCAGTACTTC
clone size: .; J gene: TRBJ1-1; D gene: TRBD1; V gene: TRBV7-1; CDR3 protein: CASSLEGQGQAFF; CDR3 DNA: TGTGCCAGCAGCTTAGAGGGACAGGGACAAGCTTTCTTT
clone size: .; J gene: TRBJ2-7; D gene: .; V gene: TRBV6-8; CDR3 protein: CASTGWQVAKYEQYF; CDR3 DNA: TGTGCCAGCACCGGTTGGCAGGTCGCTAAGTACGAGCAGTACTTC
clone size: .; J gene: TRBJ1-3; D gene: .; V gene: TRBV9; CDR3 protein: CASIRGIGNTIYF; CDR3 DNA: TGTGCCAGCATTCGAGGAATTGGAAACACCATATATTTT
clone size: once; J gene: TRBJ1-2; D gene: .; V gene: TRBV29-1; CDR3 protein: CSVDRGRGYGYTF; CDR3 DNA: TGCAGCGTTGATCGGGGGCGGGGCTATGGCTACACCTTC
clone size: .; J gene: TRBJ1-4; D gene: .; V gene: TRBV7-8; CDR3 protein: CASSPWGGAKDEKLFF; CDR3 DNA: TGTGCCAGCAGTCCCTGGGGGGGGGCTAAGGATGAAAAACTGTTTTTT
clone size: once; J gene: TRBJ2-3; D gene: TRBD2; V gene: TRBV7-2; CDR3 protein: CASSSSGAGGVTDTQYF; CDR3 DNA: TGTGCCAGCAGCTCATCCGGAGCGGGGGGGGTCACAGATACGCAGTATTTT
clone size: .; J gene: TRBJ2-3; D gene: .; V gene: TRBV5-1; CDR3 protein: CASSLEVRGRTDTQYF; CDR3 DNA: TGCGCCAGCAGCTTGGAGGTACGGGGCCGCACAGATACGCAGTATTTT
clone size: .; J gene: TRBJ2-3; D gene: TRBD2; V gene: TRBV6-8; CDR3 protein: CAISGGTGSTDTQYF; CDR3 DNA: TGTGCCATCAGCGGGGGGACCGGGAGCACAGATACGCAGTATTTT
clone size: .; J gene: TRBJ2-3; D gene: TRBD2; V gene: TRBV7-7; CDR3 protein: CASSLARGGSGADTQYF; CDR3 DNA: TGTGCCAGCAGCTTAGCTCGCGGGGGAAGCGGGGCGGATACGCAGTATTTT
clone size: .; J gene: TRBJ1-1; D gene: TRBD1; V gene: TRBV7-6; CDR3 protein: CASSLAIGTGIAFF; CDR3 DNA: TGTGCCAGCAGCTTAGCGATAGGGACAGGGATCGCTTTCTTT
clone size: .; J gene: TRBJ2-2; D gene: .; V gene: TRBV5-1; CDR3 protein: CASSFREETGELFF; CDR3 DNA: TGCGCCAGCAGCTTTAGGGAAGAGACCGGGGAGCTGTTTTTT
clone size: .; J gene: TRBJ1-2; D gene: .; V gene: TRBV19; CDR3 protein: CASTKPPWGAYGYTF; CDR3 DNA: TGTGCCAGTACTAAACCTCCGTGGGGTGCCTATGGCTACACCTTC
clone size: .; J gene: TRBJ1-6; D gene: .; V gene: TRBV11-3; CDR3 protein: CASSLTSSGSPLHF; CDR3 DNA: TGTGCCAGCAGCTTAACGTCCTCGGGATCACCCCTCCACTTT
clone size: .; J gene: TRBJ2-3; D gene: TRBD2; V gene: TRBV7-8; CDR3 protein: CASSPGLAGETQYF; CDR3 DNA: TGTGCCAGCAGCCCCGGACTAGCGGGGGAGACGCAGTATTTT
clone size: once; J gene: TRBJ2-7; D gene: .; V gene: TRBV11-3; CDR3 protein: CASSIEAADVEQYF; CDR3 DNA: TGTGCCAGCAGCATTGAGGCGGCAGACGTCGAGCAGTACTTC
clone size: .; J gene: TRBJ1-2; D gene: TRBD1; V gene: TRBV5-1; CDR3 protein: CASSWTGDEYGYTF; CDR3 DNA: TGCGCCAGCAGCTGGACAGGGGATGAGTATGGCTACACCTTC
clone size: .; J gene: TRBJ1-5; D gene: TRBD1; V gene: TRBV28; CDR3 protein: CASSLSTGGFRQPQHF; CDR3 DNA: TGTGCCAGCAGTTTAAGCACAGGGGGCTTTCGACAGCCCCAGCATTTT
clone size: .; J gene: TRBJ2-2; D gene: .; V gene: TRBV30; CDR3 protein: CAWTLGGGPGTGELFF; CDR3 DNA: TGTGCCTGGACCCTTGGGGGGGGGCCGGGCACCGGGGAGCTGTTTTTT
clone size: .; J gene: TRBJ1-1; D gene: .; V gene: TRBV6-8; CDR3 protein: CASSYLGLMNTEAFF; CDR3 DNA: TGTGCCAGCAGTTACTTGGGGCTTATGAACACTGAAGCTTTCTTT
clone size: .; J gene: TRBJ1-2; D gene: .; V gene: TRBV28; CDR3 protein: CASRKSSGNYGYTF; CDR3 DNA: TGTGCCAGCAGAAAAAGTAGTGGGAACTATGGCTACACCTTC